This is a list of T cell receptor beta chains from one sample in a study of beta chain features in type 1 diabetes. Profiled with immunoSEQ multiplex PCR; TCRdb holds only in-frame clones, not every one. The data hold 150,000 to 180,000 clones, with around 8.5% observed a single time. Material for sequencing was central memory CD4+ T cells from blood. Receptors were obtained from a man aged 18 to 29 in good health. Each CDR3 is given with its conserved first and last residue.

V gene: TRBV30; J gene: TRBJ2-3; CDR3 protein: CAWSVPAASTDTQYF
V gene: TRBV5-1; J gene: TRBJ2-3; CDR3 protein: CASSLAVLAPDTQYF
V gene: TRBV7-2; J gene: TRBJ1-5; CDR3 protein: CASSRGPTLSNQPQHF
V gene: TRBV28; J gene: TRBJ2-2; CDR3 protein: CASSLGGVDTNTGELFF
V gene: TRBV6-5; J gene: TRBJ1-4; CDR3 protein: CASSYSSVTYEKLFF
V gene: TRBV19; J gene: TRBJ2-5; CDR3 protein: CASRSALLGYF
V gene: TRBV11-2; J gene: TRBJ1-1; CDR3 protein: CASSPRVGANTEAFF
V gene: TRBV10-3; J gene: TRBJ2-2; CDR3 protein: CAISDSGRWTGELFF
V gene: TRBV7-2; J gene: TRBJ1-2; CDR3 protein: CASSSGPGQGASYGYTF
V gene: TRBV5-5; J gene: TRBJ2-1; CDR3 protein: CASSQASGGFNEQFF
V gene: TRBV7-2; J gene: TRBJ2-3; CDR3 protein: CASKPFLGTGSTDTQYF
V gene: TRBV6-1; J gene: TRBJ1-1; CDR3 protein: CASRTGYTEAFF
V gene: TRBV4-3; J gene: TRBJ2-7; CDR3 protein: CASSQETGNPYEQYF
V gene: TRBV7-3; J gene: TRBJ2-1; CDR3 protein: CASSQGSSSYNEQFF
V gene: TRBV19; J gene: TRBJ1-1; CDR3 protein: CASDDRNTEAFF
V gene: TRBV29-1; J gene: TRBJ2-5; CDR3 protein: CSVETQGSAETQYF
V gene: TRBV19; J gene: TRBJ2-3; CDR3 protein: CACSGLAGVADTQYF
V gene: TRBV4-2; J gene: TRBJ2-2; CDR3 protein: CASSQDLYGANTGELFF
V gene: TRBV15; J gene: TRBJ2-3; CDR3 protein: CATSPGGGGFATDTQYF
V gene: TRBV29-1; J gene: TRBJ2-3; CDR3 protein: CSVVTGTLTDTQYF
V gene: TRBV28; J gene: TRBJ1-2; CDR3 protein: CASTSQGAYTF
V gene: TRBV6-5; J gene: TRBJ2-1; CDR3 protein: CASSYSNGRDNEQFF